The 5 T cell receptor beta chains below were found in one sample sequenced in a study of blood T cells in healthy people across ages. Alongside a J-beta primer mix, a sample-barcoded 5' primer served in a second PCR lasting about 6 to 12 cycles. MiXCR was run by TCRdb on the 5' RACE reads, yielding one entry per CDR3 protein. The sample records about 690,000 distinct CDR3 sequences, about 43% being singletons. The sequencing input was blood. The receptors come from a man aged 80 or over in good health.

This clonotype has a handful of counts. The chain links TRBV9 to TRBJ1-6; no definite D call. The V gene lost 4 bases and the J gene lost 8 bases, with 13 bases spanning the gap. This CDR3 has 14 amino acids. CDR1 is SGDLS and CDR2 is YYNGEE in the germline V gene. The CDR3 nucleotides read TGTGCCAGCAGCCCCGTGGGTCCTGATTCACCCCTCCACTTT. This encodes CASSPVGPDSPLHF.

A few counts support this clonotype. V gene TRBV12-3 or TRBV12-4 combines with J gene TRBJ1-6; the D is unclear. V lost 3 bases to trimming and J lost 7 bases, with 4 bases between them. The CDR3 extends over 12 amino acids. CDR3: CASSFWNSPLHF. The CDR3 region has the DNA TGTGCCAGCAGTTTTTGGAATTCACCCCTCCACTTT.

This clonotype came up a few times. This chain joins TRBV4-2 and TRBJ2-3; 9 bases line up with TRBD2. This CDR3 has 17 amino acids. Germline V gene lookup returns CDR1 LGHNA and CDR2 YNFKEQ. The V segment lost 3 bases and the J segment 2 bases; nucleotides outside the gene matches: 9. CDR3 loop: CASSHYKAGGPTDTQYF. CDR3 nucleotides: TGTGCCAGCAGCCATTATAAAGCGGGAGGCCCCACAGATACGCAGTATTTT.

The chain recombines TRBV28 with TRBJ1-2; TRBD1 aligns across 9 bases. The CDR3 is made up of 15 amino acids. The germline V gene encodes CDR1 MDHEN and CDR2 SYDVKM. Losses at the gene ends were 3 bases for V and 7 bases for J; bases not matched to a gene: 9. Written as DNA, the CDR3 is TGTGCCAGCAGTTTGAAATCGGGACAGGGCGGTGGCTACACCTTC. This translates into CASSLKSGQGGGYTF.

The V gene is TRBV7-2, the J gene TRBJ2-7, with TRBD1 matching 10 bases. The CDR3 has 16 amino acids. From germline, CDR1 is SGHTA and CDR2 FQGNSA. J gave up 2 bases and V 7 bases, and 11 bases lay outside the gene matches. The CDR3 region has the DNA TGTGCCAGCACCAGTGCCGGGACAGGGGCGCCCTACGAGCAGTACTTC. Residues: CASTSAGTGAPYEQYF. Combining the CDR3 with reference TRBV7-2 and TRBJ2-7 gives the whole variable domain GAGVSQSPSNKVTEKGKDVELRCDPISGHTALYWYRQSLGQGLEFLIYFQGNSAPDKSGLPSDRFSAERTGGSVSTLTIQRTQQEDSAVYLCASTSAGTGAPYEQYFGPGTRLTVT.